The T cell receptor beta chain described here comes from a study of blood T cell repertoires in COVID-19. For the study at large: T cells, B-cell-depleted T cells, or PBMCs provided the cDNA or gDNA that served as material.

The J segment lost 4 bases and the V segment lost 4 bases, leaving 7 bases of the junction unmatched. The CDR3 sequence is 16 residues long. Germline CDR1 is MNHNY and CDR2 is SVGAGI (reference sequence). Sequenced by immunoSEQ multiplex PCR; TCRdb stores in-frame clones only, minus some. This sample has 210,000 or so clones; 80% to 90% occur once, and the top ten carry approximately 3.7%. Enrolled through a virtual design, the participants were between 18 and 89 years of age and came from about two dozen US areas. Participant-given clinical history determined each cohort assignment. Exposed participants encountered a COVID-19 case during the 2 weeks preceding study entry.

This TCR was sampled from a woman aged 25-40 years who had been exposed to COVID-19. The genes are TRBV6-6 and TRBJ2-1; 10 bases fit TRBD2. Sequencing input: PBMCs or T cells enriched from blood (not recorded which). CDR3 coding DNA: TGTGCCAGCAGTTCCCTCCCTAGCGGGAGTTACAATGAGCAGTTCTTC. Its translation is CASSSLPSGSYNEQFF.